This T cell receptor beta chain was captured by sequencing in a study of T cell responses to AZD1222 COVID-19 vaccine. Here immunoSEQ multiplex PCR was the method, and the copy in TCRdb shows in-frame clones only, minus some. The top ten hold about 6% of the sample, which has about 89,000 clones, more than 70% seen once. For this clone: Its antigen remains unknown.

Study results and caveats: Two AZD1222 administrations were followed by greater Spike-specific TCR breadth and depth.

The receptor was derived from an adult who received the AZD1222 COVID-19 vaccine. The sample consisted of peripheral blood, taken 28 days after the second AZD1222 dose.

For the CDR3, the DNA is TGTGCCAGCAGTGAACCAGGGGGCGCAGGGGGCTACACCTTC. Its translation is CASSEPGGAGGYTF. The chain is built from TRBV25-1 and TRBJ1-2, with 8 bases lining up with TRBD1. Germline V CDR1 and CDR2: MGHDK, SYGVNS. With 2 bases clipped from V and 8 bases from J, the junction kept 7 bases outside the gene matches. The CDR3 totals 14 residues.